This T cell receptor (beta chain) was recovered during a study of CD8 T cells in ankylosing spondylitis. Quantitative 5'-RACE with molecular barcodes produced the TCR beta libraries. Each CDR3 protein is one row after TCRdb ran MiXCR on the 5' RACE reads. The sample contains approximately 300,000 distinct CDR3 sequences, about 20% of which appear only once. Trimming took off 5 bases at V and 0 bases at J, with 4 bases between the two ends. CDR1 is MDHEN and CDR2 is SYDVKM in the germline V gene. This CDR3 contains 12 residues. This clonotype was counted at least ten times. This rearrangement joins TRBV28 to TRBJ1-1, with D hard to call. The TCR comes from a male donor with ankylosing spondylitis or in good health (not recorded which). The sample was blood, either unsorted or a sorted T cell fraction (not recorded which). CDR3 loop: CASSLLNTEAFF. The CDR3, as DNA: TGTGCCAGCAGTCTCCTGAACACTGAAGCTTTCTTT. The full variable domain, rest sourced from reference TRBV28 and TRBJ1-1, is DVKVTQSSRYLVKRTGEKVFLECVQDMDHENMFWYRQDPGLGLRLIYFSYDVKMKEKGDIPEGYSVSREKKERFSLILESASTNQTSMYLCASSLLNTEAFFGQGTRLTVV.